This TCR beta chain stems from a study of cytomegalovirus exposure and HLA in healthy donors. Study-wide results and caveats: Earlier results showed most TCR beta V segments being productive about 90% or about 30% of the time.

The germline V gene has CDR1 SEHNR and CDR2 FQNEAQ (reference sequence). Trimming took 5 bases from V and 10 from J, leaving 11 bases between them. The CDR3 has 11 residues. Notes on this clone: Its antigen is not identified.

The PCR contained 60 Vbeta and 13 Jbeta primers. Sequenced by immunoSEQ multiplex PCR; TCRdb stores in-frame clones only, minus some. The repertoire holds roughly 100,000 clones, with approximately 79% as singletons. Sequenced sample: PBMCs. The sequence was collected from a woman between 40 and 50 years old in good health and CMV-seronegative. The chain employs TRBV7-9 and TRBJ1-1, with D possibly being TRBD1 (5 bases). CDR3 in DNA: TGTGCCAGCAGCCTCGGGCAGGGAGCTTTCTTT. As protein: CASSLGQGAFF. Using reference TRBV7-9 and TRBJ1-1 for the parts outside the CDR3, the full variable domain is DTGVSQNPRHKITKRGQNVTFRCDPISEHNRLYWYRQTLGQGPEFLTYFQNEAQLEKSRLLSDRFSAERPKGSFSTLEIQRTEQGDSAMYLCASSLGQGAFFGQGTRLTVV.